This T cell receptor beta chain appears in the sequencing data of a study of cytomegalovirus exposure and HLA in healthy donors. Study at large: The approximately 610 first-cohort repertoires shared a platform with the roughly 110 validation repertoires, as reported in a later analysis. Points from the study as a whole: High specificity and sensitivity for cytomegalovirus status were reported for the classifier. It was about 150 TCR beta chains that were listed as cytomegalovirus-associated. Confirmation in vitro established that a few CMV-associated chains were specific for CMV antigens.

TCRdb's copy holds only in-frame clones and misses some; the assay was immunoSEQ multiplex PCR. The data contain 200,000 or so clones, roughly 88% of them seen just once; the ten biggest clones take up about 2.7%. Per germline, CDR1 SGHKS and CDR2 YYEKEE (reference sequence). The CDR3 spans 14 residues. Deletions cut 2 bases from V and 2 bases from J, with 11 bases between. As for this clone: The target antigen is unknown.

The TCR sequence derives from a woman aged 18-29 years in good health and CMV-seronegative. The chain carries TRBV5-5 and TRBJ2-7; perhaps TRBD1 as D (5 bases). Material: PBMCs. Here the CDR3 reads CASSLSTDTYEQYF. The CDR3 DNA reads TGTGCCAGCAGCTTATCGACAGACACCTACGAGCAGTACTTC.